This T cell receptor beta chain is from a study of blood T cell repertoires in COVID-19. In germline, CDR1 is MNHNY, CDR2 SVGAGI (reference sequence). V shed 11 bases, J shed 6 bases, and the junction held 10 bases outside the gene matches. This CDR3 has 14 residues. The protocol was immunoSEQ multiplex PCR, while the TCRdb copy is restricted to in-frame clones and leaves out a portion. Here the sample spans some 160,000 clones, 85% being singletons. The clonotype originates from a woman of 80 years or more with COVID-19, enrolled during active disease. Input material: peripheral blood. The chain recombines TRBV6-6 with TRBJ1-6; 7 bases are shared with TRBD1. The CDR3 DNA reads as TGTGCCGGCCGTAGGGGGCAGGGTAATTCACCCCTCCACTTT. Translating gives CAGRRGQGNSPLHF.